These 13 T cell receptor beta chains were all obtained from the same sample, sequenced in a study of PD-1 blockade in classical Hodgkin lymphoma. Sequencing was performed with immunoSEQ multiplex PCR; in TCRdb, only in-frame clones are kept and a portion is missing. The sample records some 10,000 clones, around 84% being singletons. Regarding time point: newly diagnosed, previously untreated cHL patient sample. From thawed PBMCs, CD8+ T cells were isolated by magnetic negative selection. Sequencing was done on a sample of CD8+ T cells from blood. The receptors here all came from a human donor with classical Hodgkin lymphoma.

This rearrangement joins TRBV6-1 to TRBJ2-1, with D possibly being TRBD2 (5 bases). V was shortened by 4 bases and J by 4 bases, with 11 bases between the two germline ends. There are 14 residues in the CDR3. Germline V lookup: CDR1 MNHNS, CDR2 SASEGT. Written as DNA, the CDR3 is TGTGCCAGCAGTGCAGGACTGACTTACAATGAGCAGTTCTTC. Amino acids: CASSAGLTYNEQFF.

The V and J genes are TRBV4-3 and TRBJ1-1; D might be TRBD1 (5 bases). V was pared by 2 bases and J by 6 bases, with 13 bases between. CDR1 LGHNA and CDR2 YSLEER come from the germline V gene. CDR3 length equals 14 residues. The CDR3 here is CASSQYRGIPEAFF. The CDR3 DNA sequence: TGCGCCAGCAGCCAATACCGGGGCATCCCTGAAGCTTTCTTT.

The chain is built from TRBV4-1 and TRBJ1-2; D may be TRBD1 (5 bases). The V and J ends lost 1 base and 5 bases respectively, with 14 bases between them. CDR3 length: 15 residues. The germline CDR1 and CDR2 sequences are MGHRA and YSYEKL. The CDR3 DNA reads TGCGCCAGCAGCCAAGTGGGGACCATTATTTATGGCTACACCTTC. Protein product: CASSQVGTIIYGYTF.

The V call is TRBV5-1, the J call TRBJ2-1; D possibly corresponds to TRBD1 (6 bases). CDR1 and CDR2 from the germline V gene are SGHRS and YFSETQ. V lost 3 bases and J 4 bases, leaving 14 bases between the germline ends. This CDR3 region has 15 residues. The CDR3 nucleotides read TGCGCCAGCAGCTGGAGGCAGGGGAAGTACAATGAGCAGTTCTTC. Residues: CASSWRQGKYNEQFF. The whole variable domain, filled in from reference TRBV5-1 and TRBJ2-1, reads KAGVTQTPRYLIKTRGQQVTLSCSPISGHRSVSWYQQTPGQGLQFLFEYFSETQRNKGNFPGRFSGRQFSNSRSEMNVSTLELGDSALYLCASSWRQGKYNEQFFGPGTRLTVL.

The J gene is TRBJ2-5, the V gene TRBV25-1; 8 nucleotides match TRBD2. The CDR3 sequence is 15 residues long. V was clipped by 2 bases and J by 3 bases; unmatched bases: 5. The germline gives CDR1 MGHDK, CDR2 SYGVNS. The DNA of the CDR3 is TGTGCCAGCAGTGAACGAGTTAGCGGGGAAGAGACCCAGTACTTC. It yields the protein CASSERVSGEETQYF.

This chain joins TRBV11-2 and TRBJ1-1; D is possibly TRBD1 (6 bases). Germline-derived CDR1 and CDR2 are SGHAT and FQNNGV. This CDR3 is built from 14 residues. V was shortened by 5 bases and J by 6 bases, with 16 bases between the two germline ends. The CDR3 region has the DNA TGTGCCAGCAGCCAGGAGGGGGGGCGCCCTGAAGCTTTCTTT. Translating gives CASSQEGGRPEAFF.

V gene TRBV10-3 combines with J gene TRBJ2-5; TRBD2 aligns across 8 bases. The tail of the sequence fits TRBJ2-7 better, so the J call may be wrong. CDR1 and CDR2 from the germline V gene are ENHRY and SYGVKD. The CDR3 covers 15 residues. The CDR3 region is CAISESGSGAYEQYF. Written as DNA, the CDR3 is TGTGCCATCAGTGAGTCAGGTAGCGGGGCTTACGAGCAGTACTTC.

The chain uses TRBV6-5 and TRBJ2-7; D is uncertain. The germline gives CDR1 MNHEY, CDR2 SVGAGI. This CDR3 has 14 amino acids. V dropped 2 bases and J dropped 6 bases, with 14 bases sitting between them. The CDR3 nucleotides read TGTGCCAGCAGTTACAGTCCCTCGGCAGTCGAGCAGTACTTC. Translating it yields CASSYSPSAVEQYF.

The rearrangement joins TRBV9 to TRBJ2-1, with D perhaps TRBD1 or TRBD2 (6 bases each). This CDR3 is 15 amino acids long. V lost 0 bases to trimming and J lost 7 bases, with 14 bases between them. Germline V lookup: CDR1 SGDLS, CDR2 YYNGEE. In DNA, the CDR3 is TGTGCCAGCAGCGTAGGGGGGGCCGACTGGAATGAGCAGTTCTTC. Protein: CASSVGGADWNEQFF. The entire variable domain, with the rest obtained from reference TRBV9 and TRBJ2-1, is as follows: DSGVTQTPKHLITATGQRVTLRCSPRSGDLSVYWYQQSLDQGLQFLIQYYNGEERAKGNILERFSAQQFPDLHSELNLSSLELGDSALYFCASSVGGADWNEQFFGPGTRLTVL.

The rearrangement uses TRBV6-5 and TRBJ2-5; TRBD1 agrees at 8 bases. The CDR3 is made up of 14 amino acids. Germline CDR1 and CDR2: MNHEY and SVGAGI. Trimming cost V 5 bases and J 7 bases; bases outside gene matches: 9. The CDR3 region has the DNA TGTGCCAGCAGTCCGGGACAGGACCCTGGGACCCAGTACTTC. It is translated as CASSPGQDPGTQYF.

The chain has TRBV10-3 and TRBJ2-6, with D perhaps TRBD2 (6 bases). CDR1 ENHRY and CDR2 SYGVKD come from the germline V gene. The CDR3 loop spans 16 amino acids. Trimming removed 5 bases at V and 0 bases at J, with 11 bases between. The CDR3 is CAISSEGLSGANVLTF. CDR3 sequence (DNA): TGTGCCATCAGTTCTGAGGGACTCTCTGGGGCCAACGTCCTGACTTTC.

This chain joins TRBV4-3 and TRBJ2-7; TRBD1 might be the D (6 bases). Germline values: CDR1 LGHNA, CDR2 YSLEER. The CDR3 consists of 13 residues. V lost 0 bases and J 4 bases, leaving 7 bases between the germline ends. CDR3 region: CASSQDRGYEQYF. In nucleotides, the CDR3 is TGCGCCAGCAGCCAAGATAGGGGGTACGAGCAGTACTTC.

The chain is built from TRBV7-3 and TRBJ2-2, with D perhaps matching TRBD1 (6 bases). The ends were cut back, 1 base at V and 4 bases at J, with 10 bases in the middle. The germline V gene has CDR1 SGHTA and CDR2 FQGTGA. The CDR3 is made up of 15 amino acids. The CDR3 loop reads CASSLKGHATGELFF. CDR3 sequence (DNA): TGTGCCAGCAGCTTAAAGGGACACGCCACCGGGGAGCTGTTTTTT.